This T cell receptor (beta chain) is from a study of blood T cells in healthy people across ages. Study observations and caveats: Higher diversity, along with more naive CD4+ cells, distinguished long-lived donors from aged donors. Lack of knowledge of donor CMV status possibly confounded expanded clonotype changes.

The authors ran a second PCR of roughly 6 to 12 cycles using a sample-barcoded 5' primer and a J-beta primer mix. MiXCR, applied by TCRdb to the 5' RACE reads, yields one record per CDR3 protein. Among approximately 730,000 distinct CDR3 sequences listed, about 40% were seen once. V lost 5 bases, J lost 5 bases, and 12 bases lay in between. CDR1 SGHTA and CDR2 FQGNSA come from the germline V gene. The CDR3 loop spans 13 amino acids. Regarding this clonotype: Its antigen is undetermined.

Sequenced input: blood. This sequence originates from a woman in her sixties in good health. The V and J genes are TRBV7-2 and TRBJ2-5, with no clear D. In DNA form, the CDR3 reads TGTGCCAGCAGCGGAGCGCCCGTCGAGACCCAGTACTTC. Its translation: CASSGAPVETQYF.